Sequencing of this T cell receptor beta chain was carried out in a study of CD8+CD57+ T cells in acquired aplastic anemia. Findings and limits, study-wide: In common between the patients and the controls were nearly 30 CD8+ CDR3 sequences.

It was genomic DNA that served as the template for profiling TCR beta VDJ and CDR3. One entry per CDR3 protein, called by TCRdb with MiXCR from the reads. This table holds just over 400,000 distinct CDR3 sequences, around 68% found once. Germline CDR1 is LNHDA and CDR2 is SQIVND (reference sequence). This CDR3 comprises 16 residues. In regard to this clonotype: Its antigen is unknown. At one end, the junction sequence differs from germline, possibly due to a read error.

The TCR comes from a human donor in good health, serving as a control. This sequence joins TRBV19 and TRBJ2-5, with a weak D call TRBD1 (6 bases). The sequencing input was sorted CD4+, CD8+, or CD8+CD57+ T cells (not recorded which) from PBMCs. CDR3 in amino acids: CASTPGDMGAVNTLYF. The CDR3 DNA sequence: TGTGCCAGTACCCCTGGGGATATGGGGGCTGTGAACACCCTATATTTC.